This is a list of T cell receptor beta chains from one sample in a study of shared clonotypes between healthy human individuals. Clones were read by immunoSEQ multiplex PCR, and TCRdb kept only the in-frame ones, dropping some. The table includes about 1.1 million clones, about 84% detected once. Sequencing input: memory CD4+ T cells from PBMCs. These receptors originate from a young man in good health. Some clones in this sample may be carry-over from other donors' samples. Both conserved end residues are part of each CDR3. A D gene is named only where the DNA matches it firmly. Some rows have no size entry. The others give once, few or many, or a class for an expanded clone.

>-|TRBJ1-4|TRBV9|-
TGTGCCAGCAGCTCCGACGGATGGAATGAAAAACTGTTTTTT
CASSSDGWNEKLFF
>-|TRBJ1-4|TRBV4-3|-
TGCGCCAGCAGCCAAGTATTCGGCGCGGGGCCAACTAATGAAAAACTGTTTTTT
CASSQVFGAGPTNEKLFF
>-|TRBJ1-1|TRBV19|-
TGTGCCAGTAGTCGTATATCAGGACGGAACACTGAAGCTTTCTTT
CASSRISGRNTEAFF
>TRBD1|TRBJ2-7|TRBV18|-
TGTGCCAGCTCACCAGGGCAGGGGGCTGGGCAGTACTTC
CASSPGQGAGQYF
>-|TRBJ1-5|TRBV27|few
TGTGCCAGCAGTTTACAGGGAGGCTTTGGAAGCAATCAGCCCCAGCATTTT
CASSLQGGFGSNQPQHF
>TRBD1|TRBJ1-1|TRBV7-9|-
TGTGCCAGCAGCAAGTGGACAGGGGCCTCGAACACTGAAGCTTTCTTT
CASSKWTGASNTEAFF
>-|TRBJ2-1|TRBV2|-
TGTGCCAGCAGAGAACAACCCCAGGGGCGGCCCTTCAATGAGCAGTTCTTC
CASREQPQGRPFNEQFF
>-|TRBJ1-2|TRBV5-1|-
TGCGCCAGCAGCCTTGGCGGGACGGATCCTAAATCGGGCTACACCTTC
CASSLGGTDPKSGYTF
>-|TRBJ1-1|TRBV5-1|-
TGCGCCAGCAGCCCGAGCGGAAGGGGAATTGAAGCTTTCTTT
CASSPSGRGIEAFF
>-|TRBJ1-1|TRBV6-1|few
TGTGCCAGCAGCCGCGGTGAAGCTTTCTTT
CASSRGEAFF
>-|TRBJ1-1|TRBV11-2|-
TGTGCCAGCAGCTTCCGGAACGCGAACACTGAAGCTTTCTTT
CASSFRNANTEAFF
>TRBD2|TRBJ2-3|TRBV5-6|-
TGTGCCAGCAGCGCGGGGACTAGGGGCACAGATACGCAGTATTTT
CASSAGTRGTDTQYF
>-|TRBJ2-3|TRBV14|once
TGTGCCAGCAGCCAAGATCCGGGCAGCGCCCTTAGGATGCAGTATTTT
CASSQDPGSALRMQYF
>-|TRBJ1-3|TRBV19|once
TGTGCCAGTAGTACAGGGACGGCCAGCTCTGGAAACACCATATATTTT
CASSTGTASSGNTIYF
>TRBD1|TRBJ1-5|TRBV11-2|-
TGTGCCAGCAGTCCCGGGACAGGGAGCAATCAGCCCCAGCATTTT
CASSPGTGSNQPQHF
>-|TRBJ1-5|TRBV12-5|-
TGTGCTAGTGGTCCCGCCGCGAGGGGAAATAGCAATCAGCCCCAGCATTTT
CASGPAARGNSNQPQHF